The 16 T cell receptor beta chains below all came from one sample that was sequenced in a study of shared clonotypes between healthy human individuals. Clones were read by immunoSEQ multiplex PCR, and TCRdb kept only the in-frame ones, dropping some. The sample holds 640,000 or so clones, approximately 75% seen once. Material for sequencing was memory CD4+ T cells sorted from blood. Subset defined: CD45RA-negative fraction. These receptors were obtained from a woman between 25 and 40 years old in good health.

This chain links TRBV7-9 with TRBJ2-1; the match to TRBD2 covers 8 bases. The germline V gene encodes CDR1 SEHNR and CDR2 FQNEAQ (reference sequence). V lost 5 bases and J lost 9; bases outside the gene matches: 9. This CDR3 spans 14 amino acids. The CDR3 region has the DNA TGTGCCAGCAGCACGGGACTAGGTGTAGCTGAGCAGTTCTTC. Translation: CASSTGLGVAEQFF.

This chain connects TRBV5-1 to TRBJ2-5; D possibly corresponds to TRBD2 (6 bases). Deletions cut 6 bases from V and 2 bases from J, with 17 bases between. The CDR3 has 15 residues. The germline CDR1 and CDR2 sequences are SGHRS and YFSETQ. The CDR3 coding sequence is TGCGCCAGCACCCGTAGAGGGGAGGAACAAGAGACCCAGTACTTC. Translation: CASTRRGEEQETQYF.

Only one count was recorded for this clone. This chain connects TRBV11-2 to TRBJ2-7; the D gene is possibly TRBD2 (5 bases). This CDR3 is 17 amino acids long. CDR1 is SGHAT and CDR2 is FQNNGV in the germline V gene. The V and J ends lost 0 bases and 2 bases respectively, with 17 bases between them. The CDR3 sequence: CASSLDWARGSPYEQYF. The CDR3 DNA follows: TGTGCCAGCAGCTTAGATTGGGCCCGGGGTAGCCCCTACGAGCAGTACTTC.

The CDR3 bases are TGTGCCAGCAGTTTTCCGGCAGGGGGTGGGAACTATGGCTACACCTTC. As protein: CASSFPAGGGNYGYTF. The V gene is TRBV28, the J gene TRBJ1-2, with 7 positions matching TRBD1. This CDR3 spans 16 amino acids. J gave up 2 bases and V 3 bases, and 9 bases lay outside the gene matches. Germline-derived CDR1 and CDR2 are MDHEN and SYDVKM.

This chain uses TRBV7-8 with TRBJ2-4; TRBD1 might be the D (6 bases). The V gene lost 0 bases and the J gene lost 5 bases, with 14 bases spanning the gap. This CDR3 has 16 amino acids. The germline V gene encodes CDR1 SGHVS and CDR2 FQNEAQ. The CDR3 coding sequence is TGTGCCAGCAGCTTAGCGCTAACAGGGATAGAAAACATTCAGTACTTC. Protein: CASSLALTGIENIQYF.

The chain recombines TRBV19 with TRBJ1-6; 7 nucleotides match TRBD1. The CDR3 is 13 residues long. The germline V gene has CDR1 LNHDA and CDR2 SQIVND (reference sequence). This CDR3 reads CAHRGLGNSPLHF. In nucleotides, the CDR3 is TGTGCACACAGGGGTCTTGGGAATTCACCCCTCCACTTT.

The rearrangement links TRBV2 to TRBJ2-1; D is uncertain. CDR3 length: 10 residues. From germline, CDR1 is SNHLY and CDR2 FYNNEI. Trimming shortened V by 6 bases and J by 6 bases, and 3 bases separated the two germline ends. CDR3 loop: CASSVNEQFF. CDR3 nucleotides: TGTGCCAGCAGCGTCAATGAGCAGTTCTTC.

The V call is TRBV5-4, the J call TRBJ1-4; D not resolved. Deletions cut 6 bases from V and 5 bases from J, with 11 bases between. The germline V gene encodes CDR1 SGHNT and CDR2 YYREEE (reference sequence). This CDR3 region has 13 residues. The CDR3 nucleotides are TGTGCCAGCAAGACTACAGCGAATGAAAAACTGTTTTTT. As protein: CASKTTANEKLFF.

This clone showed up just a few times. The chain couples TRBV6-1 to TRBJ2-7, with D possibly matching TRBD1 (6 bases). The germline V gene encodes CDR1 MNHNS and CDR2 SASEGT. The CDR3 totals 14 residues. Trimming cost V 7 bases and J 1 base, with 14 bases left between them. CDR3 DNA: TGTGCCAGCACACTATCTACAGGGTCCTACGAGCAGTACTTC. Translating it yields CASTLSTGSYEQYF.

J is TRBJ2-7 and V is TRBV7-9; no clear D gene. There are 12 residues in the CDR3. Per germline, CDR1 SEHNR and CDR2 FQNEAQ (reference sequence). The V and J ends lost 5 bases and 6 bases respectively, with 11 bases between them. The CDR3 sequence is CASSGQPGEQYF. Here the CDR3 DNA reads TGTGCCAGCAGCGGCCAACCGGGCGAGCAGTACTTC.

This chain connects TRBV29-1 to TRBJ2-1; D call uncertain. CDR1 and CDR2 (germline): SQVTM, ANQGSEA. The V end lost 4 bases, the J end lost 5 bases, and 12 bases lay between the germline ends. This CDR3 comprises 13 residues. CDR3 DNA sequence: TGCAGCGTTGCAGCGACTTCCAACAATGAGCAGTTCTTC. It specifies CSVAATSNNEQFF.

In this sample, this clone turned up a few times. The chain carries TRBV11-2 and TRBJ1-3; 9 nucleotides align to TRBD1. Germline CDR1 and CDR2: SGHAT and FQNNGV. The CDR3 totals 17 residues. V lost 5 bases to trimming and J lost 1 base; unmatched junction nucleotides: 9. CDR3 coding DNA: TGTGCCAGCAGCCCAAGTACAGGGGGCATTTCTGGAAACACCATATATTTT. Its protein product is CASSPSTGGISGNTIYF. Full variable domain (remainder filled in from reference TRBV11-2 and TRBJ1-3): EAGVAQSPRYKIIEKRQSVAFWCNPISGHATLYWYQQILGQGPKLLIQFQNNGVVDDSQLPKDRFSAERLKGVDSTLKIQPAKLEDSAVYLCASSPSTGGISGNTIYFGEGSWLTVV.

This clone has just one count. The chain links TRBV6-5 to TRBJ1-1; possible D gene TRBD1, 6 bases. This CDR3 spans 14 amino acids. CDR1 is MNHEY, CDR2 SVGAGI, per germline. Deletions cut 3 bases from V and 1 base from J, with 9 bases between. For the CDR3, the DNA is TGTGCCAGCAGTTATTGGGGGCAGAACACTGAAGCTTTCTTT. Amino acids: CASSYWGQNTEAFF.

The chain is built from TRBV28 and TRBJ2-7; 7 bases fit TRBD1. The CDR3 has 14 amino acids. The J segment lost 1 base and the V segment lost 6 bases, leaving 6 bases of the junction unmatched. Germline V lookup: CDR1 MDHEN, CDR2 SYDVKM. The DNA of the CDR3 is TGTGCCAGCAGGAATAAACAGGGGTCCTACGAGCAGTACTTC. This translates into CASRNKQGSYEQYF.

Note on this clone: Different DNA sequences within this sample yield the same CDR3. The CDR3 region is CASSFGGSSYNEQFF. CDR3 DNA: TGCGCCAGCAGCTTCGGAGGGAGCTCCTACAATGAGCAGTTCTTC. The gene calls are TRBV5-1 and TRBJ2-1; weak D call: TRBD2 (6 bases). This CDR3 comprises 15 residues. Germline CDR1 reads SGHRS; CDR2 reads YFSETQ. Trimming stripped 2 bases from V and 0 bases from J, with 9 bases between.

The V call is TRBV28, the J call TRBJ2-6, with 10 bases aligning to TRBD1. CDR1 and CDR2 (germline): MDHEN, SYDVKM. CDR3 size: 17 residues. V gave up 7 bases and J gave up 2 bases; unmatched junction bases: 8. The CDR3 is CASIRGQGLTGANVLTF. Here the CDR3 DNA reads TGTGCCAGCATCCGGGGACAGGGGTTAACTGGGGCCAACGTCCTGACTTTC.